This TCR beta chain appears in the sequencing data of a study of metastatic and nonmetastatic thyroid tumors. Study-wide context: Peripheral blood and tumor or nodule samples from malignant and benign thyroid patients were compared. Study conclusions and caveats: Reported TCR beta diversity, measured in blood and tumor, was significantly higher for malignant thyroid tumors than for benign nodules.

Patients underwent thyroid surgery, and none had received any treatment before it. Authors' methods: A classifier for distant metastasis in papillary thyroid cancer was constructed using CDR3 differences observed across clinicopathological groups. From the PCR reads, TCRdb re-called clones with MiXCR. Clone size and V and J calls follow TCRdb, not the original study. The table records around 15,000 clones, 3.5% to 4.5% of them present only once. V was cut by 2 bases and J by 1 base, with 12 bases left in between. The CDR3 is 15 residues long. Germline lookup yields CDR1 SGHRS and CDR2 YFSETQ. Regarding this clone: Its antigen is as yet unknown.

The chain couples TRBV5-1 to TRBJ1-1; no definite D call. Material for sequencing was tumor tissue. The TCR was taken from a female donor with papillary thyroid cancer or a benign thyroid nodule (not recorded which). Some clones in this sample may be carry-over from other donors' samples. CDR3 sequence reads: CASSFTQVGNTEAFF. As DNA, the CDR3 is TGCGCCAGCAGCTTTACCCAGGTCGGGAACACTGAAGCTTTCTTT. The variable domain in full, with the rest retrieved from reference TRBV5-1 and TRBJ1-1, is KAGVTQTPRYLIKTRGQQVTLSCSPISGHRSVSWYQQTPGQGLQFLFEYFSETQRNKGNFPGRFSGRQFSNSRSEMNVSTLELGDSALYLCASSFTQVGNTEAFFGQGTRLTVV.